A selection of T cell receptor beta chains follows, all from one sample in a study of OX40 agonist ivuxolimab in advanced cancers. Assay used: immunoSEQ multiplex PCR; TCRdb lists only in-frame clones, some missing. Of about 14,000 clones listed, 82% are singletons. Sequenced material: CD4+ or CD8+ T cells sorted from blood, taken in a trial of the OX40 agonist ivuxolimab. These TCRs come from an adult with an advanced solid tumor such as melanoma, head and neck, liver or kidney cancer. Both conserved end residues are part of each CDR3. The D gene is left open where the match is weak. The size entry is marked missing in some rows and otherwise reads once, few, many or a size class.

CDR3	DNA	size	J	V	D
CASSDSAGTDTQYF	TGTGCCAGCAGTGACTCAGCGGGCACAGATACGCAGTATTTT	.	TRBJ2-3	TRBV27	.
CASSQDTQGRGYTF	TGCGCCAGCAGCCAAGATACCCAAGGTCGAGGCTACACCTTC	.	TRBJ1-2	TRBV4-3	.
CASSQGAGTEAFF	TGCGCCAGCAGCCAGGGGGCTGGCACTGAAGCTTTCTTT	.	TRBJ1-1	TRBV5-1	TRBD1
CASSLDRSPSYEQYF	TGTGCCAGCAGTTTAGACAGGTCTCCCTCCTACGAGCAGTACTTC	.	TRBJ2-7	TRBV11-2	.
CAIRENTGELFF	TGTGCCATCAGGGAAAACACCGGGGAGCTGTTTTTT	.	TRBJ2-2	TRBV10-3	.
CASSLEGYEQFF	TGCGCCAGCAGCTTGGAGGGATATGAGCAGTTCTTC	once	TRBJ2-1	TRBV5-1	.
CASSQSSSSYEQYF	TGCGCCAGCAGCCAAAGCAGTAGCTCCTACGAGCAGTACTTC	.	TRBJ2-7	TRBV4-1	.
CASSPPGRGTYEQYF	TGCGCCAGCAGCCCTCCAGGCAGGGGCACCTACGAGCAGTACTTC	.	TRBJ2-7	TRBV5-1	.
CASSSRQGDQPQHF	TGTGCCAGCAGTTCAAGACAGGGTGATCAGCCCCAGCATTTT	.	TRBJ1-5	TRBV27	TRBD1
CASSPTSGPYNEQFF	TGTGCCAGTAGTCCGACTAGCGGGCCTTACAATGAGCAGTTCTTC	.	TRBJ2-1	TRBV19	TRBD2
CASSMAGITEAFF	TGTGCCAGTAGTATGGCGGGGATCACTGAAGCTTTCTTT	once	TRBJ1-1	TRBV19	.
CAGTGVPGELFF	TGTGCCGGCACAGGGGTCCCCGGGGAGCTGTTTTTT	.	TRBJ2-2	TRBV7-9	TRBD1
CASSIGTGTGYTF	TGTGCCAGTAGTATTGGGACAGGGACCGGCTACACCTTC	.	TRBJ1-2	TRBV19	TRBD1
CSGGGLADTGELFF	TGCAGCGGGGGGGGGCTAGCGGACACCGGGGAGCTGTTTTTT	.	TRBJ2-2	TRBV29-1	.
CASSLSPRGAQHF	TGTGCCAGCAGTTTATCGCCTAGGGGTGCCCAGCATTTT	.	TRBJ1-5	TRBV27	.
CASSDGNSYEQYF	TGTGCCAGCAGTGACGGGAACTCCTACGAGCAGTACTTC	.	TRBJ2-7	TRBV27	.
CSARDGNTDTQYF	TGCAGCGCCCGGGACGGAAACACAGATACGCAGTATTTT	once	TRBJ2-3	TRBV29-1	.
CASSKGGHLNIQYF	TGTGCCAGTAGTAAAGGTGGGCACCTAAACATTCAGTACTTC	.	TRBJ2-4	TRBV19	.
CASSQEFRGVSYEQYF	TGTGCCAGCAGCCAAGAATTCAGGGGGGTTTCCTACGAGCAGTACTTC	.	TRBJ2-7	TRBV4-2	.
CASSPPPVWGYPYEQYF	TGTGCCAGCAGTCCCCCCCCCGTTTGGGGGTACCCCTACGAGCAGTACTTC	.	TRBJ2-7	TRBV27	.
CASSLVASYEQYF	TGTGCCAGCAGTTTAGTGGCCTCCTACGAGCAGTACTTC	.	TRBJ2-7	TRBV27	.
CASSDSNTEAFF	TGCGCCAGTTCCGACAGTAACACTGAAGCTTTCTTT	.	TRBJ1-1	TRBV5-1	.
CASSQGWGGTEAFF	TGTGCCAGCAGCCAAGGATGGGGGGGCACTGAAGCTTTCTTT	.	TRBJ1-1	TRBV14	.
CASSLAAGLGETQYF	TGTGCCAGCAGCTTAGCGGCAGGGTTGGGGGAGACCCAGTACTTC	.	TRBJ2-5	TRBV7-9	.
CASKGLAETQYF	TGTGCCAGTAAGGGACTAGCAGAGACCCAGTACTTC	.	TRBJ2-5	TRBV6-5	TRBD2
CASSDVTGTGYYGYTF	TGTGCCAGCAGCGACGTTACCGGGACAGGGTACTATGGCTACACCTTC	.	TRBJ1-2	TRBV5-4	TRBD1
CASSVTYEQYF	TGTGCCAGCAGCGTTACCTACGAGCAGTACTTC	.	TRBJ2-7	TRBV7-9	.
CASSQASSAFSTDTQYF	TGCGCCAGCAGCCAAGCAAGCTCAGCCTTTAGCACAGATACGCAGTATTTT	.	TRBJ2-3	TRBV4-1	.
CASSQGYYNEQFF	TGTGCCAGCAGCCAAGGTTATTACAATGAGCAGTTCTTC	.	TRBJ2-1	TRBV4-2	.
CASSQGSGQFYEQYF	TGTGCCAGCAGCCAAGGCTCGGGACAGTTCTACGAGCAGTACTTC	.	TRBJ2-7	TRBV16	TRBD1
CSVDSGTEAFF	TGCAGCGTTGACTCGGGGACTGAAGCTTTCTTT	once	TRBJ1-1	TRBV29-1	.
CASSTINANYGYTF	TGTGCCAGTAGTACAATCAACGCTAACTATGGCTACACCTTC	.	TRBJ1-2	TRBV19	.
CAWSDGTARTAELFF	TGTGCCTGGAGTGACGGGACAGCCCGCACCGCCGAGCTGTTTTTT	.	TRBJ2-2	TRBV30	TRBD1
CASKPRSGGNTIYF	TGTGCCAGCAAGCCACGCTCGGGTGGAAACACCATATATTTT	.	TRBJ1-3	TRBV7-9	.
CASSLTGTGVGTEAFF	TGTGCCAGCAGTTTAACCGGGACAGGGGTGGGCACTGAAGCTTTCTTT	.	TRBJ1-1	TRBV28	TRBD1
CASSQGAYGGNSPLHF	TGTGCCAGCAGCCAAGGGGCTTATGGGGGTAATTCACCCCTCCACTTT	.	TRBJ1-6	TRBV11-2	.
CASGTQAGVTDTQYF	TGTGCCAGCGGCACACAAGCGGGAGTGACAGATACGCAGTATTTT	.	TRBJ2-3	TRBV7-6	TRBD2
CASSFPLAGGKTQYF	TGTGCCAGCAGCTTTCCCTTAGCGGGGGGCAAGACCCAGTACTTC	.	TRBJ2-5	TRBV7-3	TRBD2
CASSLEGQGYEQYF	TGCGCCAGCAGCTTGGAGGGACAGGGCTACGAGCAGTACTTC	once	TRBJ2-7	TRBV5-1	TRBD1
CASSNDGGAVDTQYF	TGTGCCAGCAGTAATGACGGGGGGGCCGTAGATACGCAGTATTTT	.	TRBJ2-3	TRBV6-4	TRBD2
CASSEQTKEDYEQYF	TGCGCCAGCAGTGAACAGACTAAGGAAGACTACGAGCAGTACTTC	.	TRBJ2-7	TRBV10-2	.
CAISQTGVHTRDTQYF	TGTGCCATCAGTCAAACAGGGGTCCACACCAGAGATACGCAGTATTTT	.	TRBJ2-3	TRBV10-3	TRBD1
CASSLWTSGSENYEQYF	TGTGCCAGCAGTTTATGGACTAGCGGGAGTGAGAACTACGAGCAGTACTTC	.	TRBJ2-7	TRBV28	TRBD2
CAWSVRHEQYF	TGTGCCTGGAGTGTACGCCACGAGCAGTACTTC	.	TRBJ2-7	TRBV30	.
CSVESLDGSYNEQFF	TGCAGCGTTGAAAGCCTGGACGGTTCCTACAATGAGCAGTTCTTC	.	TRBJ2-1	TRBV29-1	.
CASGRQGAYNEQFF	TGTGCCAGCGGCCGACAGGGGGCGTACAATGAGCAGTTCTTC	.	TRBJ2-1	TRBV28	TRBD1